Each of the 12 T cell receptor beta chains below was sequenced from the same sample in a study of cytomegalovirus exposure and HLA in healthy donors. The primer mix had 60 Vbeta and 13 Jbeta primers. Some clones are missing from TCRdb's copy, which holds only in-frame ones; the method was immunoSEQ multiplex PCR. The sample holds about 78,000 clones, less than 75% seen once. Sequences were obtained from PBMCs. All receptors derive from a man aged 25-45 years in good health and CMV-seropositive.

J is TRBJ2-5 and V is TRBV6-1, with 10 nucleotides matching TRBD1. Germline V gene data show CDR1 as MNHNS and CDR2 as SASEGT. CDR3 length equals 15 residues. Trimming took 4 bases from V and 5 from J; bases not matched to a gene: 7. DNA for the CDR3: TGTGCCAGCAGTGGGAAGACAGGGGGCCGGGAGACCCAGTACTTC. It specifies CASSGKTGGRETQYF.

V usage is TRBV9 and J usage is TRBJ2-5, with D tentatively TRBD1 (5 bases). This CDR3 contains 15 residues. Germline CDR1 and CDR2: SGDLS and YYNGEE. V dropped 2 bases and J dropped 1 base, with 12 bases sitting between them. This CDR3 reads CASSVSGNVQETQYF. For the CDR3, the DNA is TGTGCCAGCAGCGTTTCAGGGAATGTCCAAGAGACCCAGTACTTC. Combining the CDR3 with reference TRBV9 and TRBJ2-5 gives the whole variable domain DSGVTQTPKHLITATGQRVTLRCSPRSGDLSVYWYQQSLDQGLQFLIQYYNGEERAKGNILERFSAQQFPDLHSELNLSSLELGDSALYFCASSVSGNVQETQYFGPGTRLLVL.

Only a few counts were recorded for this clone. J is TRBJ2-1 and V is TRBV2, with a weak D call TRBD1 (5 bases). This CDR3 is 13 amino acids long. Trimming left V 6 bases short and J 6 bases short, with 12 bases between. Looked up from germline, CDR1 is SNHLY and CDR2 is FYNNEI. CDR3 nucleotides: TGTGCCAGCAGCACAGACAGACTCAATGAGCAGTTCTTC. The encoded protein is CASSTDRLNEQFF. Full variable domain (missing parts from reference TRBV2 and TRBJ2-1): EPEVTQTPSHQVTQMGQEVILRCVPISNHLYFYWYRQILGQKVEFLVSFYNNEISEKSEIFDDQFSVERPDGSNFTLKIRSTKLEDSAMYFCASSTDRLNEQFFGPGTRLTVL.

This clone was seen only once. The chain is built from TRBV5-1 and TRBJ1-6; TRBD1 matches 7 bases. Germline trimming cut 4 bases from V and 5 bases from J; bases unmatched to any gene: 12. This CDR3 is 17 amino acids long. From germline, CDR1 is SGHRS and CDR2 YFSETQ. DNA of the CDR3: TGCGCCAGCAGCCGACTTATAGGGGGCCGGAATAATTCACCCCTCCACTTT. Translating gives CASSRLIGGRNNSPLHF.

CDR3 amino acids: CAWSGRDRVFSGANVLTF. CDR3 sequence (DNA): TGTGCCTGGAGTGGGCGGGACAGAGTGTTCTCTGGGGCCAACGTCCTGACTTTC. This chain joins TRBV30 and TRBJ2-6; tentative D call: TRBD1 (7 bases). Germline CDR1 reads GTSNPN; CDR2 reads SVGIG (reference sequence). The germline V and J ends were trimmed by 1 base and 0 bases, with 16 bases remaining between them. The CDR3 length is 18 residues.

The rearrangement joins TRBV27 to TRBJ2-6; D is ambiguous. CDR1 MNHEY and CDR2 SMNVEV come from the germline V gene (reference sequence). V lost 3 bases and J lost 0, with 12 bases in between. CDR3 length equals 17 residues. CDR3 sequence: CASSFGSVSSGANVLTF. The CDR3 region has the DNA TGTGCCAGCAGTTTTGGCAGCGTCAGCTCTGGGGCCAACGTCCTGACTTTC.

This rearrangement joins TRBV29-1 to TRBJ2-5; 8 bases are shared with TRBD1. The CDR3 is 14 residues long. J was trimmed by 4 bases and V by 3 bases; bases with no gene match: 7. Germline lookup yields CDR1 SQVTM and CDR2 ANQGSEA. As DNA, the CDR3 is TGCAGCGTTGATGGCGACAGGGGCGGAGAGACCCAGTACTTC. This translates into CSVDGDRGGETQYF.

V is TRBV30 and J is TRBJ1-2; 7 bases agree with TRBD1. The length of the CDR3 is 12 residues. The trim removed 4 bases at V and 8 bases at J, leaving 7 bases unmatched. In germline, CDR1 is GTSNPN, CDR2 SVGIG (reference sequence). CDR3: CAWKQGIGGYTF. In nucleotides, the CDR3 is TGTGCCTGGAAACAGGGGATAGGCGGCTACACCTTC.

This clone appeared a few times. The V gene is TRBV28, the J gene TRBJ1-5; D unresolved. The V end was cut by 3 bases, the J end by 4 bases, with 19 bases between. The CDR3 is 17 amino acids. CDR1 MDHEN and CDR2 SYDVKM come from the germline V gene. The CDR3 coding sequence is TGTGCCAGCAGTTTCCGGGTAAACAGAGCGGAAAATCAGCCCCAGCATTTT. This codes for CASSFRVNRAENQPQHF. Based on the CDR3 plus reference TRBV28 and TRBJ1-5, the full variable domain is DVKVTQSSRYLVKRTGEKVFLECVQDMDHENMFWYRQDPGLGLRLIYFSYDVKMKEKGDIPEGYSVSREKKERFSLILESASTNQTSMYLCASSFRVNRAENQPQHFGDGTRLSIL.

This clone was observed a handful of times. The rearrangement joins TRBV5-1 to TRBJ2-4; 8 bases match TRBD1. The germline V gene has CDR1 SGHRS and CDR2 YFSETQ. This CDR3 comprises 14 residues. Losses at the gene ends were 0 bases for V and 8 bases for J; bases not matched to a gene: 4. CDR3 sequence reads: CASSLGQGWDIQYF. The CDR3 bases are TGCGCCAGCAGCTTGGGACAGGGGTGGGACATTCAGTACTTC.

In DNA form, the CDR3 reads TGTGCCAGCAGTAGGGACAGGGGCACCTACGAGCAGTACTTC. It specifies CASSRDRGTYEQYF. This chain joins TRBV28 and TRBJ2-7; TRBD1 matches 10 bases. Germline CDR1 reads MDHEN; CDR2 reads SYDVKM. This CDR3 has 14 amino acids. Trimming cost V 5 bases and J 2 bases; bases outside gene matches: 3.

V is TRBV5-5 and J is TRBJ1-6; TRBD1 matches 7 bases. The trim removed 0 bases at V and 4 bases at J, leaving 1 base unmatched. The CDR3 runs 15 residues. Germline CDR1 reads SGHKS; CDR2 reads YYEKEE (reference sequence). The chain's CDR3 is CASSLEGQYNSPLHF. Here the CDR3 DNA reads TGTGCCAGCAGCTTGGAGGGACAGTATAATTCACCCCTCCACTTT. Full variable domain (missing parts from reference TRBV5-5 and TRBJ1-6): DAGVTQSPTHLIKTRGQQVTLRCSPISGHKSVSWYQQVLGQGPQFIFQYYEKEERGRGNFPDRFSARQFPNYSSELNVNALLLGDSALYLCASSLEGQYNSPLHFGNGTRLTVT.